The T cell receptor beta chain described here comes from a study of blood T cell repertoires in COVID-19. Study-level information: Specimens from acute and convalescent COVID-19 originated in the United States, Italy and Spain.

Enrolled through a virtual design, the participants were between 18 and 89 years of age and came from under 25 US areas. Trimming stripped 2 bases from V and 8 bases from J, with 9 bases between. Germline V gene lookup returns CDR1 MRHNA and CDR2 SNTAGT. The CDR3 totals 12 residues. Source study methods: Amplification with reference gene primers provided the estimates of nucleated cell counts. Produced via immunoSEQ multiplex PCR; TCRdb's table is partial and in-frame only. V and J calls and clone size are as listed in that table; D and trimming were resolved from the DNA. The sample carries about 270,000 clones, approximately 90% recorded once.

The rearrangement joins TRBV6-4 to TRBJ1-2, with D tentatively TRBD1 (6 bases). Input material: PBMCs or T cells enriched from blood (not recorded which). This sequence was found in a man between 35 and 55 years old who had been exposed to COVID-19. The CDR3 DNA reads as TGTGCCAGCAGTGACCAGGGGAACGGCTACACCTTC. Encoded protein: CASSDQGNGYTF.